These T cell receptor beta chains were read from a single sample in a study of naive CD8 T cells in extremely preterm neonates. This table comes from immunoSEQ multiplex PCR, and its TCRdb copy is limited to in-frame clones, with some not included. The sample yields about 7,900 clones, roughly 98% seen once. The sample was naive CD8+ T cells from blood. The source of these receptors is a human donor in good health. Both conserved end residues are part of each CDR3. A D gene is named only where the DNA matches it firmly. Part of the rows lack a size; the others show once, few, many or a class for expanded clones.

size	V	J	D	CDR3	DNA
-	TRBV9	TRBJ2-1	TRBD2	CASSASGEQFF	TGTGCCAGCAGCGCTAGCGGGGAGCAGTTCTTC
-	TRBV4-2	TRBJ2-5	-	CASSQDGGTQYF	TGTGCCAGCAGCCAAGATGGAGGGACCCAGTACTTC
-	TRBV7-9	TRBJ2-3	TRBD1	CASSWTGGSTDTQYF	TGTGCCAGCAGCTGGACAGGGGGCAGCACAGATACGCAGTATTTT
-	TRBV6-5	TRBJ2-6	-	CASRPTASGANVLTF	TGTGCCAGCAGGCCGACTGCGTCTGGGGCCAACGTCCTGACTTTC
-	TRBV5-4	TRBJ1-3	-	CASSLAEAPGNTIYF	TGTGCCAGCAGCTTGGCGGAGGCCCCTGGAAACACCATATATTTT
-	TRBV27	TRBJ1-3	TRBD1	CASSRTRTGNTIYF	TGTGCCAGCAGTCGAACCAGGACAGGGAACACCATATATTTT
-	TRBV27	TRBJ2-1	TRBD2	CASSLEAGGPVNEQFF	TGTGCCAGCAGTTTAGAAGCGGGGGGGCCTGTCAATGAGCAGTTCTTC
-	TRBV11-3	TRBJ2-6	-	CASSLIYSGANVLTF	TGTGCCAGCAGCTTAATATACTCTGGGGCCAACGTCCTGACTTTC
-	TRBV5-1	TRBJ1-4	TRBD1	CASSLSGGLEKLFF	TGCGCCAGCAGCTTGTCAGGGGGGTTAGAAAAACTGTTTTTT
-	TRBV2	TRBJ1-2	-	CASSETWGPSYGYTF	TGTGCCAGCAGTGAAACCTGGGGGCCGAGCTATGGCTACACCTTC
-	TRBV7-8	TRBJ2-7	TRBD2	CASSFSTASGDYEQYF	TGTGCCAGCAGCTTTTCAACGGCTAGCGGGGATTACGAGCAGTACTTC
-	TRBV27	TRBJ1-6	TRBD1	CASSKTGVWSPLHF	TGTGCCAGCAGTAAGACAGGGGTTTGGTCACCCCTCCACTTT
-	TRBV6-6	TRBJ1-1	-	CASNREMNTEAFF	TGTGCCAGCAACAGGGAAATGAACACTGAAGCTTTCTTT
-	TRBV4-1	TRBJ2-2	-	CASSQDSLEGAIGELFF	TGCGCCAGCAGCCAAGATTCCCTAGAGGGCGCGATCGGGGAGCTGTTTTTT
once	TRBV5-6	TRBJ1-5	TRBD1	CASSFGQGENQPQHF	TGTGCCAGCAGCTTCGGACAGGGGGAAAATCAGCCCCAGCATTTT
-	TRBV7-9	TRBJ1-1	-	CASSFTGEAFF	TGTGCCAGCAGCTTTACAGGGGAAGCTTTCTTT
once	TRBV4-2	TRBJ1-5	-	CASSNTGSDRNQPQHF	TGTGCCAGCAGTAATACAGGTTCCGATCGCAATCAGCCCCAGCATTTT
-	TRBV11-2	TRBJ2-2	-	CASSLRLIAGELFF	TGTGCCAGCAGCCTCAGGCTAATCGCCGGGGAGCTGTTTTTT
once	TRBV11-2	TRBJ2-1	-	CASSLQGLSSYNEQFF	TGTGCCAGCAGCTTGCAGGGCTTAAGCTCCTACAATGAGCAGTTCTTC
-	TRBV11-2	TRBJ1-1	-	CASSLSAGPNTEAFF	TGTGCCAGCAGCTTGAGCGCGGGACCGAACACTGAAGCTTTCTTT
-	TRBV28	TRBJ1-5	-	CASRPQGWVNQPQHF	TGTGCCAGCAGGCCCCAGGGGTGGGTCAATCAGCCCCAGCATTTT
-	TRBV19	TRBJ1-1	-	CASSTGQKVGTEAFF	TGTGCCAGTAGCACAGGACAGAAAGTCGGGACTGAAGCTTTCTTT